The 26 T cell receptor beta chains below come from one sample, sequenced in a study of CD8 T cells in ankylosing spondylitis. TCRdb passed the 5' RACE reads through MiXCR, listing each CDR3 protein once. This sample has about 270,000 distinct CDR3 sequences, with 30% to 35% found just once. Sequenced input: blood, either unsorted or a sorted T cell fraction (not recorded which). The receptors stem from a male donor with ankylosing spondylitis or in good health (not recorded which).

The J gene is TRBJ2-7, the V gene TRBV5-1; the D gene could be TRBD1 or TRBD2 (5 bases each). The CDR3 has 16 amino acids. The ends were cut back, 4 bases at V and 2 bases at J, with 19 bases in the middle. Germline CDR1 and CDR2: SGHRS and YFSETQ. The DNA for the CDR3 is TGCGCCAGCAGCGCCCTCCCTGGGGGTTACACCTACGAGCAGTACTTC. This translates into CASSALPGGYTYEQYF.

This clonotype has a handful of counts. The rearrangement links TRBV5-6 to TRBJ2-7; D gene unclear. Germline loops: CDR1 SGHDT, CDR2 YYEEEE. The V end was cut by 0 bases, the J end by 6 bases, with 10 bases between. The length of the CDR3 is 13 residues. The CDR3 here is CASSLGNYGEQYF. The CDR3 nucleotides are TGTGCCAGCAGCTTGGGGAACTACGGCGAGCAGTACTTC.

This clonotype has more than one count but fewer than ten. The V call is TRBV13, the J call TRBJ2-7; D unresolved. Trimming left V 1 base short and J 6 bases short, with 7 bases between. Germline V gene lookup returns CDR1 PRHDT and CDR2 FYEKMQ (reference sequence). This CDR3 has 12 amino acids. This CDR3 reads CASSLEGAEQYF. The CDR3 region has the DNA TGTGCCAGCAGCTTAGAAGGAGCCGAGCAGTACTTC.

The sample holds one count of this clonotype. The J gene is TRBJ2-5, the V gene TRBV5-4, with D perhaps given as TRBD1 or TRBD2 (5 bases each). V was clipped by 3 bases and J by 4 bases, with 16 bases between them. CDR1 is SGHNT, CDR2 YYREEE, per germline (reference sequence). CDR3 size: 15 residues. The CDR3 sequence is CASSSMGDPIETQYF. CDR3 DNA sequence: TGTGCCAGCAGCTCAATGGGGGACCCCATAGAGACCCAGTACTTC. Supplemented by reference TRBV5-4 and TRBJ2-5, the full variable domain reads ETGVTQSPTHLIKTRGQQVTLRCSSQSGHNTVSWYQQALGQGPQFIFQYYREEENGRGNFPPRFSGLQFPNYSSELNVNALELDDSALYLCASSSMGDPIETQYFGPGTRLLVL.

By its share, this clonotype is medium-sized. The CDR3 loop is CASSLGTPRTDTQYF. CDR3 DNA: TGTGCCAGCAGCTTAGGGACTCCCCGCACAGATACGCAGTATTTT. The chain has TRBV7-2 and TRBJ2-3; the D gene is possibly TRBD2 (5 bases). The V end lost 1 base, the J end lost 1 base, and 9 bases lay between the germline ends. CDR3 length equals 15 residues. Germline V gives CDR1 SGHTA, CDR2 FQGNSA.

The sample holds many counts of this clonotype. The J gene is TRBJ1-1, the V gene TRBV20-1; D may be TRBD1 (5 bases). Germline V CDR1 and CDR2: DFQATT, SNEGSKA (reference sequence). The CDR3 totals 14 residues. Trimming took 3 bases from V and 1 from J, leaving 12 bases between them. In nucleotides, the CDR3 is TGCAGTGCTAGGATCAGGGCCTCGAACACTGAAGCTTTCTTT. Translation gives CSARIRASNTEAFF.

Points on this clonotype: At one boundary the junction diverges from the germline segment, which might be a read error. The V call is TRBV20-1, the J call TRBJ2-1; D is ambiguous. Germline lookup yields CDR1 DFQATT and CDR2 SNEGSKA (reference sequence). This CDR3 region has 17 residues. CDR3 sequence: CCAQNDIWSPNNNEQFF. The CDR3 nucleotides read TGCTGTGCACAGAATGACATCTGGAGCCCCAACAACAATGAGCAGTTCTTC.

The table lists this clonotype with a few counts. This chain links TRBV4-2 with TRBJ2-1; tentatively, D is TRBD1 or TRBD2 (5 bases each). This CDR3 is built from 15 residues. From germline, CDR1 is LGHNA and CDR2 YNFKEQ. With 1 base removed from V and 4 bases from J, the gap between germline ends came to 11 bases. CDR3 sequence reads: CASSQGGTDYNEQFF. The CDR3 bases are TGTGCCAGCAGCCAAGGGGGGACCGATTACAATGAGCAGTTCTTC.

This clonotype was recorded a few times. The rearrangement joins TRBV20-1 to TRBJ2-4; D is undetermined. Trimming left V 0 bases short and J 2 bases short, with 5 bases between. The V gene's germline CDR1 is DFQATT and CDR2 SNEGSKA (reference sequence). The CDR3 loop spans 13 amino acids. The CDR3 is CSARDRTKNIQYF. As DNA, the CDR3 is TGCAGTGCTAGAGATCGTACCAAAAACATTCAGTACTTC.

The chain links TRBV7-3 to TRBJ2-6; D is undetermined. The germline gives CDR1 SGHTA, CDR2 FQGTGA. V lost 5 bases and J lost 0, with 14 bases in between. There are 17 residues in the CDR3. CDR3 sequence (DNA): TGTGCCAGCAGCACGGATGCTAGTTCCTCTGGGGCCAACGTCCTGACTTTC. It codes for CASSTDASSSGANVLTF.

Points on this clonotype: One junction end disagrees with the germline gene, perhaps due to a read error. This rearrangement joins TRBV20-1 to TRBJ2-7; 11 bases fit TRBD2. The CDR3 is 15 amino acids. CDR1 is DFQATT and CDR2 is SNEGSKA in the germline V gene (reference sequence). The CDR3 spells CSARDGGLAAYQQYF. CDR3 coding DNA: TGCAGTGCTAGAGATGGGGGACTAGCGGCCTACCAGCAGTACTTC.

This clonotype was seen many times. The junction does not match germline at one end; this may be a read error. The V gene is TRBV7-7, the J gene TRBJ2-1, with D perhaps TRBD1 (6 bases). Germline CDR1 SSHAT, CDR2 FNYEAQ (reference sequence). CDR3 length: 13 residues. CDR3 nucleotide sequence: TGTGCTAGCAGCTGGAACAGGGTAACTGAGCAGTTCTTC. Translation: CASSWNRVTEQFF.

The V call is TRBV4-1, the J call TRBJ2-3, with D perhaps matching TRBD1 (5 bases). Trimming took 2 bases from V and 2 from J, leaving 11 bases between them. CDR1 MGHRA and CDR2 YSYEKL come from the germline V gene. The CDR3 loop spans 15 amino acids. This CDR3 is CASSQWAGPTDTQYF. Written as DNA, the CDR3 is TGCGCCAGCAGCCAATGGGCAGGGCCCACAGATACGCAGTATTTT.

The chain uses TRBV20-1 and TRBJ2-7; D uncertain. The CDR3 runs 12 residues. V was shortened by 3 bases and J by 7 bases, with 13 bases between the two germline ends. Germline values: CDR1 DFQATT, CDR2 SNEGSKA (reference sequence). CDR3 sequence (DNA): TGCAGTGCTAGTACAACCCCACGGGAGCAGTACTTC. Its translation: CSASTTPREQYF.

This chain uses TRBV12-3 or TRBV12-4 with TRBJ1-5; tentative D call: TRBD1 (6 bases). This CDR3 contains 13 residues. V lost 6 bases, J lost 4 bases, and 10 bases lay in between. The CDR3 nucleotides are TGTGCCAGCAGCCCCACAGGGAATCAGCCCCAGCATTTT. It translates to CASSPTGNQPQHF.

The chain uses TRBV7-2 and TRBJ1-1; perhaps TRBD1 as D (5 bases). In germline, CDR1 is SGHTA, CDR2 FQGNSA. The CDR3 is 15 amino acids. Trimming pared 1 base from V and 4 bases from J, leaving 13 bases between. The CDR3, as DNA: TGTGCCAGCAGCTTAGGCCTGGGACGAGGCACTGAAGCTTTCTTT. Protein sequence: CASSLGLGRGTEAFF.

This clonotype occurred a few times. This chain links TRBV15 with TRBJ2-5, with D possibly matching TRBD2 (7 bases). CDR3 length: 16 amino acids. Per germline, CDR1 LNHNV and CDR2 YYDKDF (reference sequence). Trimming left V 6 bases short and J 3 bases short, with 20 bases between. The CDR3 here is CATSIIVGGGEETQYF. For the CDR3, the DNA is TGTGCCACCAGTATCATTGTAGGGGGGGGGGAAGAGACCCAGTACTTC.

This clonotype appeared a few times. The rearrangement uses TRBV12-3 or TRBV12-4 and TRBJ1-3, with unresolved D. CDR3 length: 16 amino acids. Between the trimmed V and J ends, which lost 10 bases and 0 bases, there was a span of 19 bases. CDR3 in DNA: TGTGCCACCCACCCGGCGGAGTCAAGCTCTGGAAACACCATATATTTT. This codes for CATHPAESSSGNTIYF.

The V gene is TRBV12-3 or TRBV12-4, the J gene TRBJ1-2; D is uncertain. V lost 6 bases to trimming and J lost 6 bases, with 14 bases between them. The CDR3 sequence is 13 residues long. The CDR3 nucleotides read TGTGCCAGCAGCCACAACGCCGGGGATGGCTACACCTTC. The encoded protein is CASSHNAGDGYTF.

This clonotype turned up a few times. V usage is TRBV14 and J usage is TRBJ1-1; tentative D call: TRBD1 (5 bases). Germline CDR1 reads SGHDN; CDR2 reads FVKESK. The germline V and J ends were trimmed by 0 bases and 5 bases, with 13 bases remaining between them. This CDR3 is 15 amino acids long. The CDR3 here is CASSQDGGIDTEAFF. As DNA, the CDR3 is TGTGCCAGCAGCCAAGATGGGGGAATTGATACTGAAGCTTTCTTT.

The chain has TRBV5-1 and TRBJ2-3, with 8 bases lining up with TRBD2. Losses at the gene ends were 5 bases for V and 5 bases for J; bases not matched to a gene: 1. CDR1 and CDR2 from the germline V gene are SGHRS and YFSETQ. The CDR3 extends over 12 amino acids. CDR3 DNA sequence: TGCGCCAGCAGGACTAGCGAAGATACGCAGTATTTT. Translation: CASRTSEDTQYF.

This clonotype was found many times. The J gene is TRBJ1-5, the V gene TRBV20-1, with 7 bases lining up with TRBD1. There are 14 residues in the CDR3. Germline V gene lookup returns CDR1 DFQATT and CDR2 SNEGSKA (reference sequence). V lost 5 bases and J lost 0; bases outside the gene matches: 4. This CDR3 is CSAAGTVSNQPQHF. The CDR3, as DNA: TGCAGTGCTGCCGGGACAGTTAGCAATCAGCCCCAGCATTTT.

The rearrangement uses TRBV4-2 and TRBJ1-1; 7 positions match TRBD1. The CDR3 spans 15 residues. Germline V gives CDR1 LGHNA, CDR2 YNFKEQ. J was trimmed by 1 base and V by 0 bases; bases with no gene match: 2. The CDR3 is CASSQDTGANTEAFF. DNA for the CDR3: TGTGCCAGCAGCCAAGATACAGGGGCGAACACTGAAGCTTTCTTT.

The CDR3 here is CAISDDERRNTEAFF. The CDR3 nucleotides read TGTGCCATCAGTGATGACGAACGGCGGAACACTGAAGCTTTCTTT. This rearrangement joins TRBV10-3 to TRBJ1-1; D is uncertain. V was shortened by 3 bases and J by 1 base, with 12 bases between the two germline ends. Germline V lookup: CDR1 ENHRY, CDR2 SYGVKD. This CDR3 has 15 residues.

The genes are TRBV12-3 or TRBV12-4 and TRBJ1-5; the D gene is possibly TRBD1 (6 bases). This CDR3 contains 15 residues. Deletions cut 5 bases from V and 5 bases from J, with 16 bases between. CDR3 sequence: CASSPGGGLYQPQHF. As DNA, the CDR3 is TGTGCCAGCAGTCCAGGAGGGGGGCTCTATCAGCCCCAGCATTTT.

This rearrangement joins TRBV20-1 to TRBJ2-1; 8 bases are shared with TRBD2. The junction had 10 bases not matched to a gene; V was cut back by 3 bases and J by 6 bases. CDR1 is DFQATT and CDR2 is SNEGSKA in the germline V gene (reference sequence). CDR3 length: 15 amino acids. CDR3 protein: CSASPAGGTFNEQFF. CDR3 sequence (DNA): TGCAGTGCTAGTCCTGCGGGGGGAACGTTCAATGAGCAGTTCTTC.